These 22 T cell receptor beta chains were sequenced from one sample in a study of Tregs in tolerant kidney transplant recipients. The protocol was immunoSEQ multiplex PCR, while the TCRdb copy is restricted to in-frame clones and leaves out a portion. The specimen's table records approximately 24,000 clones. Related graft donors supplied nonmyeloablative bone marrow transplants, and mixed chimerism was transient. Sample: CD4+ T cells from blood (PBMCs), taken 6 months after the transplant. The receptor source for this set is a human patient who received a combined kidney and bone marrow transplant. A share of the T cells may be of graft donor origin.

CDR3 DNA, as far as it was read: TGTGCCAGCAGCCGACAGGGGACCACTGAA. Protein product: CASSRQGTTE. The CDR3, in full, reads CASSRQGTTEAFF. The V gene is TRBV7-9, the J gene TRBJ1-1; 8 bases align to TRBD1. The sequenced fragment ends 3 residues before the CDR3 boundary, so the rest is inferred from the germline J gene. V was clipped by 5 bases and J by 4 bases; unmatched bases: 3. The CDR3 runs to 13 residues. In germline, CDR1 is SEHNR, CDR2 FQNEAQ (reference sequence).

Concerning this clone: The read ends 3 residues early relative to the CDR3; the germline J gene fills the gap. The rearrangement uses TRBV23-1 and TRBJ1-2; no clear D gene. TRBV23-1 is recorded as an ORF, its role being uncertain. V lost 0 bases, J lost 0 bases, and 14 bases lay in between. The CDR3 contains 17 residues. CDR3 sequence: CASSQSRRQLANYGYTF. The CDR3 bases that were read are TGCGCCAGCAGTCAATCGCGGCGGCAGCTAGCTAACTATGGC.

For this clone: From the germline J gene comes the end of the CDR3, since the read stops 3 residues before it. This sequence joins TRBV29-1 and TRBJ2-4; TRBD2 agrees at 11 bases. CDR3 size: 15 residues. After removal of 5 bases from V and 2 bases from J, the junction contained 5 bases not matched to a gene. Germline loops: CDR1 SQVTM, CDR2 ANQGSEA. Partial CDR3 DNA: TGCAGCGTTCGTAGCGGGGGGGCACCCAAAAACATT. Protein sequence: CSVRSGGAPKNI. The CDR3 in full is CSVRSGGAPKNIQYF.

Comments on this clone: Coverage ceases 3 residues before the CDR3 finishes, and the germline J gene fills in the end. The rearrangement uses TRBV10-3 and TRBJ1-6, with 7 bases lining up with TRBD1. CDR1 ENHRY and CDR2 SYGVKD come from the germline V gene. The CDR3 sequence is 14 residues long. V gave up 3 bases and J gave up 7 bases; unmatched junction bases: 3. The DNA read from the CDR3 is TGTGCCATCAGTGAACGGGACAGAAATTCACCC. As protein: CAISERDRNSP. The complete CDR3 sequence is CAISERDRNSPLHF.

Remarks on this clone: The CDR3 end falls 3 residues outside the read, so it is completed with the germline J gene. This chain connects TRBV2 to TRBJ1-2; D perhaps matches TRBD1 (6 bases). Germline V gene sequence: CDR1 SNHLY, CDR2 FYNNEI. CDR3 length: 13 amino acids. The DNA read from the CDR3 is TGTGCCAGCAGCCGAGAGGGGGGGATCGGC. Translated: CASSREGGIG. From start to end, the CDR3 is CASSREGGIGYTF.

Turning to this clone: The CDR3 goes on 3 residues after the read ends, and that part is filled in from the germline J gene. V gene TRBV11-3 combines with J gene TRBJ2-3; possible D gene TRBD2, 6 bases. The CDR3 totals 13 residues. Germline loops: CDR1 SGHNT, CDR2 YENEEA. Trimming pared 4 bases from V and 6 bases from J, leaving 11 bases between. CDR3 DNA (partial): TGTGCCAGCAGCTCCCCTACTAGCGATACG. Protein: CASSSPTSDT. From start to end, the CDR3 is CASSSPTSDTQYF.

Partial CDR3 DNA: TGCAGTGCAGTAGCGGGTGGGGAATACGAG. Residues: CSAVAGGEYE. The full CDR3 protein reads CSAVAGGEYEQYF. The gene calls are TRBV20-1 and TRBJ2-7, with 7 bases that match TRBD2. The CDR3 end is not reached by the read, which stops 3 residues before it; the germline J gene fills it in. Germline loops: CDR1 DFQATT, CDR2 SNEGSKA (reference sequence). The CDR3 runs 13 residues. J lost 4 bases, V lost 6 bases, and 9 bases had no gene match.

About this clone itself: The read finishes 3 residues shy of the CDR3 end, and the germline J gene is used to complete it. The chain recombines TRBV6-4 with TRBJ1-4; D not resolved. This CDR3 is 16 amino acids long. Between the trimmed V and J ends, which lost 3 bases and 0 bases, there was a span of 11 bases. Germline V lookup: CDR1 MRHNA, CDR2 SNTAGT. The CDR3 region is CASSERGQPTNEKLFF. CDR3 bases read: TGTGCCAGCAGTGAGAGAGGGCAGCCAACTAATGAAAAA.

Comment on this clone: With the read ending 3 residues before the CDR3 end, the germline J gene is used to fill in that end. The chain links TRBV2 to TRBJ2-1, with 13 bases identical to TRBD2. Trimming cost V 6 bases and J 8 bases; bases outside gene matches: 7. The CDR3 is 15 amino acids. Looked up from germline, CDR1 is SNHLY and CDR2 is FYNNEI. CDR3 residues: CASSRLAGGLYEQFF. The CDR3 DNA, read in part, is TGTGCCAGCAGCAGACTAGCGGGGGGCCTTTATGAG.

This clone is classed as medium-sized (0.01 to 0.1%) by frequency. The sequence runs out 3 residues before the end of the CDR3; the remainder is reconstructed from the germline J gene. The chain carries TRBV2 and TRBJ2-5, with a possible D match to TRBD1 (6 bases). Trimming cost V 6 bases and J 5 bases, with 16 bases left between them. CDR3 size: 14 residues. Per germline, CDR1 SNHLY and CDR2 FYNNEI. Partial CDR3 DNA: TGTGCCAGCAGCTCCGCCAGGGGTGGGGAGACC. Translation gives CASSSARGGET. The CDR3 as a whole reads CASSSARGGETQYF.

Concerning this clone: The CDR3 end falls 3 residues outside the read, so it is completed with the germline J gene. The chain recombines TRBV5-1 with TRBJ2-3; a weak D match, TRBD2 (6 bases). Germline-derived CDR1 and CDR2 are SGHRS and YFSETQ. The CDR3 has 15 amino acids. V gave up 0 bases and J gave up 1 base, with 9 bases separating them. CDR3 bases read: TGCGCCAGCAGCTTGGGGGGACTCCGCACAGATACG. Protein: CASSLGGLRTDT. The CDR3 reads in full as CASSLGGLRTDTQYF.

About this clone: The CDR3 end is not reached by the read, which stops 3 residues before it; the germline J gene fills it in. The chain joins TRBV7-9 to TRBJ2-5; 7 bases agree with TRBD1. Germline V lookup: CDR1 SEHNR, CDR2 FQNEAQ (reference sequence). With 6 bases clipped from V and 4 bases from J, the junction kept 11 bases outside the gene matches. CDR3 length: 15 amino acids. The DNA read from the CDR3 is TGTGCCAGCAGTTATGGCGACAGGGTCTTAGAGACC. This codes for CASSYGDRVLET. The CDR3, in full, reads CASSYGDRVLETQYF. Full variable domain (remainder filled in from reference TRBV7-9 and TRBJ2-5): DTGVSQNPRHKITKRGQNVTFRCDPISEHNRLYWYRQTLGQGPEFLTYFQNEAQLEKSRLLSDRFSAERPKGSFSTLEIQRTEQGDSAMYLCASSYGDRVLETQYFGPGTRLLVL.

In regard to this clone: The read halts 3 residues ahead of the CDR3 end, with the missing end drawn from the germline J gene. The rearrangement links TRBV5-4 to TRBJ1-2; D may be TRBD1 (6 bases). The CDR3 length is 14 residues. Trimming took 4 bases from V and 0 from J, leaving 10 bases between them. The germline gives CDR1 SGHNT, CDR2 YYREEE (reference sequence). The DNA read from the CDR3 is TGTGCCAGCAGCACAGGGCAAGCTAACTATGGC. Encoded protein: CASSTGQANYG. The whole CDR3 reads CASSTGQANYGYTF. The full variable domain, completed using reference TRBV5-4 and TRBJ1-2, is ETGVTQSPTHLIKTRGQQVTLRCSSQSGHNTVSWYQQALGQGPQFIFQYYREEENGRGNFPPRFSGLQFPNYSSELNVNALELDDSALYLCASSTGQANYGYTFGSGTRLTVV.

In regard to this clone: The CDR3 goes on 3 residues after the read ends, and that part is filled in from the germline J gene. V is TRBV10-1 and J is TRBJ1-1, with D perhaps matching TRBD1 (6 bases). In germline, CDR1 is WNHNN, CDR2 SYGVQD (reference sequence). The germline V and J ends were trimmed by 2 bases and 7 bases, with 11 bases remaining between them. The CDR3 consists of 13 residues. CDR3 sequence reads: CASSEQGKDEAFF. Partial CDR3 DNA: TGCGCCAGCAGTGAGCAGGGGAAGGATGAA.

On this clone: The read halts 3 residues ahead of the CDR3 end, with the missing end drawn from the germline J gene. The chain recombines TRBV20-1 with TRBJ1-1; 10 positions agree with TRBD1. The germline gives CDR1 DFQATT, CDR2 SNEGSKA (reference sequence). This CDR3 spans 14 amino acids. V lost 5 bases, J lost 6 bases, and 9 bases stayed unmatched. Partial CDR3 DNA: TGCAGTGCTCGGACAGGGGGGGGAAGAGCTGAA. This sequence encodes CSARTGGGRAE. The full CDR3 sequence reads CSARTGGGRAEAFF.

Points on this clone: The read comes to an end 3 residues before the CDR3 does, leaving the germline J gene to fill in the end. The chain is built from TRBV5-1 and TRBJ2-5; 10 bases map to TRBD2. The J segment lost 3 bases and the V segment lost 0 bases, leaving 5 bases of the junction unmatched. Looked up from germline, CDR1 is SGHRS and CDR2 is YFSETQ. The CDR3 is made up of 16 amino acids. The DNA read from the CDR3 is TGCGCCAGCAGCTTGGCACCAGCGGGGGGGAAAGAGACC. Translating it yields CASSLAPAGGKET. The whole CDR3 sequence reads CASSLAPAGGKETQYF.

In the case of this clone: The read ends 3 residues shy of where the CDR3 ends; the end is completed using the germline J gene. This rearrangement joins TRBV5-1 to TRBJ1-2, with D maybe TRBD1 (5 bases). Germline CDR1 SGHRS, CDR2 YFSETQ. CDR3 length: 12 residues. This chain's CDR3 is CASSSPGLHYTF. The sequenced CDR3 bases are TGCGCCAGCAGCTCTCCGGGACTTCAC.

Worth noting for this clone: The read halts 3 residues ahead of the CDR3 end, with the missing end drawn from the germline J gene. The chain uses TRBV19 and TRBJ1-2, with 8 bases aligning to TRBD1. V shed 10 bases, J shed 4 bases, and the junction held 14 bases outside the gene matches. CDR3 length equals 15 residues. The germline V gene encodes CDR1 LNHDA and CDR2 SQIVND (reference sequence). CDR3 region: CATRQGNSPIYGYTF. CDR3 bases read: TGTGCCACTCGACAGGGGAATTCTCCAATCTATGGC.

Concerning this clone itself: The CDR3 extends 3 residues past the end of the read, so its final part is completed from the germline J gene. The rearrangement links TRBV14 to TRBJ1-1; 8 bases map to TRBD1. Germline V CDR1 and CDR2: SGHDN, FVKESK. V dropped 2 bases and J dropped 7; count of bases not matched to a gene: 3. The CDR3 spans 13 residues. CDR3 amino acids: CASSQLDRGEAFF. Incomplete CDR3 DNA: TGTGCCAGCAGCCAACTTGACAGGGGTGAA. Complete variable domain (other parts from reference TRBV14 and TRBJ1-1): EAGVTQFPSHSVIEKGQTVTLRCDPISGHDNLYWYRRVMGKEIKFLLHFVKESKQDESGMPNNRFLAERTGGTYSTLKVQPAELEDSGVYFCASSQLDRGEAFFGQGTRLTVV.

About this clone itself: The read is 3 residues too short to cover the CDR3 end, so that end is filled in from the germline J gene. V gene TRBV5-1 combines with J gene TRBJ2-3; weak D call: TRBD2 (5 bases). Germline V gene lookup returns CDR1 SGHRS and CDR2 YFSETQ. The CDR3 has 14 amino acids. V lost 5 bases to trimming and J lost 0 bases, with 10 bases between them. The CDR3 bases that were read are TGCGCCAGCAGTCAAGGCGGGAGCACAGATACG. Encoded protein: CASSQGGSTDT. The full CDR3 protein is CASSQGGSTDTQYF.

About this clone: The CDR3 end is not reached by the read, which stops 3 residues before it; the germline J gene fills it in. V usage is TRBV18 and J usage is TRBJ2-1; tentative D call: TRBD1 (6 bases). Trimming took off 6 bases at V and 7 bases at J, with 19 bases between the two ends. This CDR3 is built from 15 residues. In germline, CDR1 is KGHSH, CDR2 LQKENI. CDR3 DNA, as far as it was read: TGTGCCAGCTCCCCCTTAGCAGGGGATGGTAATGAG. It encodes CASSPLAGDGNE. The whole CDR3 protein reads CASSPLAGDGNEQFF.

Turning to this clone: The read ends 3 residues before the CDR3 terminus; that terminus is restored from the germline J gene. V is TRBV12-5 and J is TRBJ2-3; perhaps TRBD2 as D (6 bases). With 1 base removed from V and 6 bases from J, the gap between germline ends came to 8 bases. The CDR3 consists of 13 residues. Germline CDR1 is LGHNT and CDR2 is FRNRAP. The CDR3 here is CASGLGSGDTQYF. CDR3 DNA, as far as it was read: TGTGCTAGTGGTTTGGGCAGCGGGGATACG. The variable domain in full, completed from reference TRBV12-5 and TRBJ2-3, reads DARVTQTPRHKVTEMGQEVTMRCQPILGHNTVFWYRQTMMQGLELLAYFRNRAPLDDSGMPKDRFSAEMPDATLATLKIQPSEPRDSAVYFCASGLGSGDTQYFGPGTRLTVL.